These T cell receptor beta chains were read from a single sample in a study of blood T cell repertoires in COVID-19. Method: immunoSEQ multiplex PCR; TCRdb's copy keeps in-frame clones and lacks some. Of fewer than 450,000 clones in the sample, approximately 85% are singletons; the top ten hold over 2%. The sequencing input was PBMCs or T cells enriched from blood (not recorded which). The receptor set was obtained from a woman between 40 and 55 years old with acute COVID-19. CDR3s include the opening cysteine and the closing phenylalanine or tryptophan. Fields, in order: clone size, D gene, J gene, V gene, CDR3 protein, CDR3 DNA. D genes are given only for firm matches. Some rows mark clone size as missing; the rest say once, few, many or name a class of expanded clone.

NA TRBD1 TRBJ1-1 TRBV2 CASSMDRGRTEAFF TGTGCCAGCAGTATGGACAGGGGGAGAACTGAAGCTTTCTTT
NA NA TRBJ1-2 TRBV4-1 CASSQDRGRARGYTF TGCGCCAGCAGCCAAGATAGGGGAAGGGCCAGGGGCTACACCTTC
NA NA TRBJ2-1 TRBV7-9 CASSLRDRLYNEQFF TGTGCCAGCAGCCTGCGGGACAGACTCTACAATGAGCAGTTCTTC
NA NA TRBJ1-2 TRBV2 CASSVRTAYGYTF TGTGCCAGCAGTGTTCGGACAGCCTATGGCTACACCTTC
NA NA TRBJ1-6 TRBV21-1 CASSKAATAYNSPLHF TGTGCCAGCAGCAAAGCGGCCACAGCCTATAATTCACCCCTCCACTTT
NA NA TRBJ2-5 TRBV15 CATSRDGGPYETQYF TGTGCCACCAGCAGAGACGGAGGGCCTTATGAGACCCAGTACTTC
few NA TRBJ1-3 TRBV5-1 CASSLEQGSGNTIYF TGCGCCAGCAGCTTGGAACAGGGCTCTGGAAACACCATATATTTT
NA NA TRBJ1-2 TRBV18 CASSQPEGRPPYGYTF TGTGCCAGCTCGCAACCCGAGGGTAGGCCTCCCTATGGCTACACCTTC
NA NA TRBJ2-3 TRBV5-4 CASPSEGNF TGTGCCAGTCCCAGTGAGGGAAACTTT
NA TRBD2 TRBJ2-1 TRBV30 CAWSVSGGDYNEQFF TGTGCCTGGAGTGTTTCCGGGGGGGATTACAATGAGCAGTTCTTC
NA TRBD2 TRBJ2-7 TRBV2 CASSVAGGIKGEQYF TGTGCCAGCAGTGTAGCGGGGGGGATAAAGGGCGAGCAGTACTTC
NA TRBD1 TRBJ2-7 TRBV10-3 CAISRGQGDYEQYF TGTGCCATCAGCCGCGGACAGGGAGACTACGAGCAGTACTTC
NA NA TRBJ1-2 TRBV19 CASSMQTREGYTF TGTGCCAGTAGTATGCAAACTAGGGAGGGCTACACCTTC
NA TRBD1 TRBJ1-6 TRBV7-9 CASSPATGVNSPLHF TGTGCCAGCAGCCCCGCGACAGGGGTAAATTCACCCCTCCACTTT
once NA TRBJ1-2 TRBV21-1 CASSKEVRDSYGYTF TGTGCCAGCAGCAAGGAGGTCCGGGACAGCTATGGCTACACCTTC
NA TRBD1 TRBJ1-4 TRBV19 CASSIGPDRALNEKLFF TGTGCCAGTAGTATAGGCCCTGACAGGGCCCTTAATGAAAAACTGTTTTTT
NA TRBD1 TRBJ2-1 TRBV29-1 CSVRDRVYGQFF TGCAGCGTTAGGGACAGGGTTTATGGGCAGTTCTTC
NA TRBD1 TRBJ2-7 TRBV19 CASSGGQQPYEQYF TGTGCCAGTAGTGGGGGACAGCAACCCTACGAGCAGTACTTC
NA NA TRBJ1-1 TRBV29-1 CSVRSQGQGTEAFF TGCAGCGTGCGATCACAGGGCCAGGGCACTGAAGCTTTCTTT
NA TRBD1 TRBJ1-4 TRBV2 CASSERGQGREKLFF TGTGCCAGCAGTGAAAGAGGACAGGGGCGAGAAAAACTGTTTTTT
NA NA TRBJ1-3 TRBV19 CASKDQGPTGGNTIYF TGTGCCAGTAAGGATCAGGGCCCCACGGGTGGAAACACCATATATTTT
NA NA TRBJ1-6 TRBV14 CASSHPSPLHF TGTGCCAGCAGCCACCCTTCGCCCCTCCACTTT
NA TRBD1 TRBJ1-5 TRBV6-1 CASSEWTGNQPQHF TGTGCCAGCAGTGAATGGACAGGGAATCAGCCCCAGCATTTT
NA TRBD1 TRBJ1-1 TRBV19 CASEQGAGTEAFF TGTGCCAGCGAACAGGGGGCCGGAACTGAAGCTTTCTTT
NA NA TRBJ1-1 TRBV2 CASSEVGDQNTEAFF TGTGCCAGCAGTGAAGTAGGGGATCAGAACACTGAAGCTTTCTTT
NA TRBD1 TRBJ1-5 TRBV19 CASSMDRSRSNQPQHF TGTGCCAGTAGTATGGACAGGTCGCGGAGCAATCAGCCCCAGCATTTT
NA NA TRBJ2-2 TRBV7-8 CASSLVNGVTGELFF TGTGCCAGCAGCTTAGTGAACGGAGTCACCGGGGAGCTGTTTTTT
NA NA TRBJ1-2 TRBV7-9 CASSGRGAVNGYTF TGTGCCAGCAGCGGGCGGGGCGCCGTTAATGGCTACACCTTC
NA TRBD2 TRBJ2-7 TRBV3-1/TRBV3-2 CASSQALAGNYEQYF TGTGCCAGCAGCCAAGCCCTAGCGGGGAATTACGAGCAGTACTTC
NA TRBD2 TRBJ2-7 TRBV18 CASSPPKRSGDNYEQYF TGTGCCAGCTCACCACCGAAAAGGAGCGGGGATAACTACGAGCAGTACTTC
once TRBD1 TRBJ1-3 TRBV18 CASSPPGSRGPGNTIYF TGTGCCAGCTCACCACCAGGATCCAGGGGGCCAGGAAACACCATATATTTT
NA NA TRBJ2-7 TRBV5-1 CASSTSQGYEQYF TGCGCCAGCAGCACTTCACAGGGTTACGAGCAGTACTTC
NA TRBD2 TRBJ2-7 TRBV18 CASSQGLAGGHEQYF TGTGCCAGCTCACAGGGACTAGCGGGGGGACACGAGCAGTACTTC
NA TRBD1 TRBJ1-1 TRBV30 CAHGTGNTEAFF TGTGCCCACGGGACAGGGAACACTGAAGCTTTCTTT
few TRBD1 TRBJ2-7 TRBV28 CASSSAQGEGSREQYF TGTGCCAGCAGTTCTGCACAGGGGGAAGGGAGTCGCGAGCAGTACTTC
NA TRBD2 TRBJ2-2 TRBV9 CASSVEGVLEVAGGPDTGELFF TGTGCCAGCAGCGTAGAAGGTGTTTTGGAGGTAGCGGGGGGGCCCGACACCGGGGAGCTGTTTTTT
NA NA TRBJ1-3 TRBV12-5 CASGLGVSGNTIYF TGTGCTAGTGGTTTGGGCGTCTCTGGAAACACCATATATTTT
NA NA TRBJ1-2 TRBV20-1 CSASSQGQGYGYTF TGCAGTGCTAGTTCCCAGGGACAAGGGTATGGCTACACCTTC
NA NA TRBJ2-5 TRBV7-8 CASSPFVAGLQETQYF TGTGCCAGCAGCCCATTCGTGGCGGGGCTACAAGAGACCCAGTACTTC
NA NA TRBJ1-6 TRBV6-5 CASGDSQASPLHF TGTGCCAGCGGAGACAGCCAGGCTTCACCCCTCCACTTT
NA NA TRBJ1-5 TRBV15 CATSRVRVFQPQHF TGTGCCACCAGCAGAGTCAGGGTATTTCAGCCCCAGCATTTT
NA TRBD1 TRBJ2-1 TRBV24-1 CATSDLGTGPSEQFF TGTGCCACCAGTGATTTGGGGACAGGGCCATCGGAGCAGTTCTTC
once TRBD1 TRBJ1-2 TRBV19 CASSIRDRERGYTF TGTGCCAGTAGTATCCGGGACAGGGAACGAGGCTACACCTTC
few NA TRBJ1-6 TRBV19 CASSIFQGGNSPLHF TGTGCCAGTAGTATTTTTCAGGGAGGTAATTCACCCCTCCACTTT
NA TRBD1 TRBJ1-6 TRBV6-6 CASSYSLGQGNSPLHF TGTGCCAGCAGTTACTCTCTCGGACAGGGAAATTCACCCCTCCACTTT
NA NA TRBJ2-7 TRBV15 CATSRDKGAYEQYF TGTGCCACCAGCAGAGATAAGGGGGCCTACGAGCAGTACTTC
NA NA TRBJ2-3 TRBV30 CAWSEIGGDTQYF TGTGCCTGGAGTGAGATAGGAGGAGATACGCAGTATTTT